Listed below are T cell receptor beta chains from one sample, sequenced in a study of beta chain features in type 1 diabetes. Profiling relied on immunoSEQ multiplex PCR, and the TCRdb table lists in-frame clones only, not all of them. The table has about 9,400 clones, about 80% seen once. Specimen: Tregs from blood. The receptors originated from a woman aged 18-29 years in good health. Both conserved end residues are part of each CDR3. Each record gives: V gene, J gene, CDR3 protein.

TRBV5-1	TRBJ2-6	CASNGQGSSGANVLTF
TRBV5-1	TRBJ1-2	CASSRLKGEGSDGYTF
TRBV29-1	TRBJ1-1	CSVRGGLNTEAFF
TRBV4-2	TRBJ2-3	CASSQDLTSTDTQYF
TRBV5-1	TRBJ1-1	CASTRDLGQGGTEAFF
TRBV7-8	TRBJ2-1	CASSTFPSGGTYNEQFF
TRBV7-9	TRBJ2-1	CASSPRLAGGYNEQFF
TRBV7-9	TRBJ2-1	CASSLERGTRSGGEQFF
TRBV30	TRBJ2-3	CAWSGEGINVDTQYF
TRBV6-5	TRBJ2-1	CASSPGLAGDNEQFF
TRBV5-4	TRBJ1-1	CASSPTGRWTEAFF
TRBV19	TRBJ2-5	CASRGTSGETQYF
TRBV9	TRBJ2-1	CASSLLSLAGIYNEQFF
TRBV7-6	TRBJ2-2	CASNFAGEELFF
TRBV6-5	TRBJ2-1	CASRATISSYNEQFF
TRBV6-1	TRBJ2-7	CASTVAYEQYF
TRBV7-9	TRBJ2-1	CASHIAGHSYNEQFF
TRBV30	TRBJ2-7	CAWSASGGSISYEQYF
TRBV7-9	TRBJ2-1	CASTGRGVSSYNEQFF
TRBV11-2	TRBJ2-7	CASSPTDRGSRSYEQYF
TRBV6-5	TRBJ2-7	CASSPDRYEQYF
TRBV4-2	TRBJ2-1	CASSQESGSVHNEQFF
TRBV6-1	TRBJ2-7	CASSESVGGQGTEQYF
TRBV4-1	TRBJ2-1	CASSRGLAITYNEQFF
TRBV7-9	TRBJ2-5	CASSSRGAETQYF
TRBV5-1	TRBJ2-5	CASSLGLAGGVQETQYF
TRBV6-5	TRBJ1-6	CASSYDRGSPLHF
TRBV7-2	TRBJ2-5	CASSYPPGVAQYF
TRBV4-2	TRBJ1-2	CASSQASAGFYGYTF
TRBV7-2	TRBJ2-1	CASSSPGLQYNEQFF
TRBV7-9	TRBJ1-4	CASSLAPDRGIDEKLFF
TRBV30	TRBJ2-1	CAWSPLQGNEQFF
TRBV19	TRBJ2-2	CASSIRRHSPNTGELFF
TRBV5-5	TRBJ2-2	CASSLGFGTSGNTGELFF
TRBV6-1	TRBJ2-1	CAGTSGNYNEQFF
TRBV6-1	TRBJ2-6	CASSEGVAGGFSGANVLTF
TRBV28	TRBJ2-5	CASTRRGWLETQYF
TRBV28	TRBJ1-6	CASSLITDNSPLHF
TRBV11-2	TRBJ1-5	CASSLGGGQPQHF
TRBV29-1	.	CSVGGAEAGEYEQYF
TRBV5-4	TRBJ2-5	CASSLGGRGETQYF
TRBV7-2	TRBJ2-5	CASSLDGPLYF
TRBV2	TRBJ1-1	CASKRDRVSEAFF
TRBV28	TRBJ2-7	CASRPSGQGGEQYF
TRBV18	TRBJ2-5	CASSPPILAGGRGETQYF
TRBV5-6	TRBJ2-7	CASSPGTGGSYEQYF
TRBV7-9	TRBJ1-1	CASSVQENTEAFF
TRBV7-9	TRBJ2-7	CASSSRDFGDYEQYF
TRBV30	TRBJ2-1	CAWSELAGGVSKFF
TRBV5-1	TRBJ1-1	CASSSQGVSTEAFF
TRBV5-1	TRBJ1-2	CASRTGTGGAYGYTF
TRBV9	TRBJ2-1	CASSVGGGTLNEQFF